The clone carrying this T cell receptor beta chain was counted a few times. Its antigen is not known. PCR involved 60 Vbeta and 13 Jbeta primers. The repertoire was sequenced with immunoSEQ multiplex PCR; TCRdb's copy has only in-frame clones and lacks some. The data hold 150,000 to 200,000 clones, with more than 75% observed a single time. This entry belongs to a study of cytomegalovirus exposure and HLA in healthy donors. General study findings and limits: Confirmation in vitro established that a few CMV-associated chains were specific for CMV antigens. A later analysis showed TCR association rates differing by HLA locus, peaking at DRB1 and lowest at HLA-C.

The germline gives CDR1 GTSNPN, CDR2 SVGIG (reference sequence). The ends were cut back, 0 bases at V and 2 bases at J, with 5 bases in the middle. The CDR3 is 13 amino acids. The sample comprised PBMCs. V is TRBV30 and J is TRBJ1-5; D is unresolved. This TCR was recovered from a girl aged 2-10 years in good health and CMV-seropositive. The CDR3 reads CAWSVLGNQPQHF. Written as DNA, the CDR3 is TGTGCCTGGAGTGTCCTAGGCAATCAGCCCCAGCATTTT.